The clone carrying this TCR beta chain has more than one count but fewer than ten. Its target is unknown. This sample was included in a study of CD8 T cells in ankylosing spondylitis. General study findings and limits: Characteristic, it appeared, of ankylosing spondylitis blood was a TCR beta motif of eight highly homologous variants. Within matched ankylosing spondylitis synovial fluid, disease-linked clones were reportedly significantly enriched.

Quantitative 5'-RACE with molecular barcodes generated TCR beta libraries. Using its own MiXCR run on the 5' RACE reads, TCRdb lists one record per CDR3 protein. The profile shows some 220,000 distinct CDR3 sequences, 10% of them singletons. The V segment lost 3 bases and the J segment 2 bases; nucleotides outside the gene matches: 9. The CDR3 consists of 18 residues. Looked up from germline, CDR1 is SGHRS and CDR2 is YFSETQ. The chain recombines TRBV5-1 with TRBJ2-7, with 15 bases lining up with TRBD2. The clonotype originates from a male donor with ankylosing spondylitis or in good health (not recorded which). Sequencing used blood, either unsorted or a sorted T cell fraction (not recorded which). The CDR3 reads CASSSGTSGGFTPYEQYF. The CDR3, as DNA: TGCGCCAGCAGCTCCGGGACTAGCGGGGGGTTTACCCCCTACGAGCAGTACTTC.